The 14 T cell receptor beta chains given below trace back to one sample, sequenced in a study of T-cell reconstitution after alpha-beta-depleted transplantation in children. Unique molecular identifiers were incorporated during preparation of the TCRbeta library. TCRdb ran MiXCR on the PCR reads and lists one entry per CDR3 protein. The sample includes over 200,000 distinct CDR3 sequences, roughly 8.1% seen only once; the top ten take 35%. Material: PBMCs, mostly from graft donor cells, obtained 360 days after TCRalphabeta/CD19-depleted stem cell transplant. Source of these receptors: a male patient between 2 and 15 years old who had a stem cell transplant for acute myeloid leukemia, so the T cells may come from the graft donor.

There are many counts of this clonotype. The genes are TRBV4-1 and TRBJ2-1; tentative D call: TRBD1 (5 bases). The germline gives CDR1 MGHRA, CDR2 YSYEKL. The CDR3 is 14 residues long. Trimming removed 7 bases from V and 6 bases from J, with 16 bases in between. DNA for the CDR3: TGCGCCAGCAACGACAGAGGAAGTGGCAATGAGCAGTTCTTC. This gives the protein CASNDRGSGNEQFF.

This clonotype came up a few times. This chain uses TRBV29-1 with TRBJ1-5, with D possibly being TRBD1 (6 bases). V was cut by 6 bases and J by 2 bases, with 11 bases left in between. This CDR3 comprises 13 residues. The germline gives CDR1 SQVTM, CDR2 ANQGSEA. The CDR3 spells CSVAGVGNQPQHF. CDR3 in DNA: TGCAGCGTAGCAGGGGTCGGCAATCAGCCCCAGCATTTT.

Only a few counts were recorded for this clonotype. The chain has TRBV2 and TRBJ1-5, with D perhaps matching TRBD1 (5 bases). V shed 6 bases and J shed 3 bases, with 9 bases lying between them. There are 13 residues in the CDR3. Germline CDR1 and CDR2: SNHLY and FYNNEI. This CDR3 reads CASRNRINQPQHF. DNA of the CDR3: TGTGCCAGCAGAAACAGGATCAATCAGCCCCAGCATTTT.

This clonotype was seen repeatedly, ten times or more. This rearrangement joins TRBV6-5 to TRBJ2-3, with D uncertain. The CDR3 spans 14 residues. V lost 2 bases and J 6 bases, leaving 12 bases between the germline ends. Germline V gene lookup returns CDR1 MNHEY and CDR2 SVGAGI. The CDR3 DNA reads as TGTGCCAGCAGTTACGGTTTCAGCGAGGATACGCAGTATTTT. This gives the protein CASSYGFSEDTQYF.

The V and J genes are TRBV11-3 and TRBJ2-1, with TRBD2 matching 8 bases. Germline V gene data show CDR1 as SGHNT and CDR2 as YENEEA. V lost 5 bases, J lost 7 bases, and 7 bases stayed unmatched. This CDR3 comprises 14 residues. CDR3 protein: CASSNGGALNEQFF. In DNA, the CDR3 is TGTGCCAGCAGCAACGGGGGGGCCCTGAATGAGCAGTTCTTC. The variable domain in full, with the rest retrieved from reference TRBV11-3 and TRBJ2-1, is EAGVVQSPRYKIIEKKQPVAFWCNPISGHNTLYWYLQNLGQGPELLIRYENEEAVDDSQLPKDRFSAERLKGVDSTLKIQPAELGDSAVYLCASSNGGALNEQFFGPGTRLTVL.

This clonotype showed up many times. The chain recombines TRBV12-3 or TRBV12-4 with TRBJ2-7; D might be TRBD1 or TRBD2, each matching 5 bases. The CDR3 runs 14 residues. The V end lost 6 bases, the J end lost 0 bases, and 12 bases lay between the germline ends. CDR3 loop: CASSLGTSSYEQYF. CDR3 coding DNA: TGTGCCAGCAGCCTCGGGACCAGCTCCTACGAGCAGTACTTC.

About this clonotype itself: A read error may be the cause here, since a much bigger clone is one base away. The CDR3 DNA is TGTGCCATCGGCGAAAGCAGCCCCTGGGGGTATGGCTACACCTTC. This sequence encodes CAIGESSPWGYGYTF. The chain is built from TRBV10-3 and TRBJ1-2; maybe TRBD1 (5 bases). The germline V and J ends were trimmed by 8 bases and 5 bases, with 21 bases remaining between them. The CDR3 has 15 residues. Per germline, CDR1 ENHRY and CDR2 SYGVKD.

This clonotype was counted a few times. The chain links TRBV20-1 to TRBJ1-2; D not certain. The germline V gene encodes CDR1 DFQATT and CDR2 SNEGSKA (reference sequence). Trimming removed 2 bases from V and 1 base from J, with 8 bases in between. The CDR3 covers 13 residues. The chain's CDR3 is CSARPDYNYGYTF. The CDR3 DNA sequence: TGCAGTGCTAGACCAGATTATAACTATGGCTACACCTTC.

This clonotype was recorded many times. This chain connects TRBV6-1 to TRBJ2-5; D unclear. CDR1 and CDR2 (germline): MNHNS, SASEGT. CDR3 length equals 13 residues. The V gene lost 0 bases and the J gene lost 4 bases, with 6 bases spanning the gap. CDR3 DNA: TGTGCCAGCAGTGAAGCGCTCTTAGAGACCCAGTACTTC. This codes for CASSEALLETQYF.

This clonotype was detected only a few times. The rearrangement joins TRBV13 to TRBJ2-4; 12 positions match TRBD1. Germline V gene sequence: CDR1 PRHDT, CDR2 FYEKMQ (reference sequence). Trimming removed 2 bases from V and 3 bases from J; junction bases left unmatched: 8. The length of the CDR3 is 18 residues. The CDR3 sequence: CASSLYGTGGLGKNIQYF. DNA for the CDR3: TGTGCCAGCAGCTTATACGGGACAGGGGGCTTGGGCAAAAACATTCAGTACTTC.

This clonotype occurred a few times. The J gene is TRBJ1-1, the V gene TRBV7-9, with TRBD1 as a possible D gene (6 bases). The CDR3 contains 15 residues. Per germline, CDR1 SEHNR and CDR2 FQNEAQ (reference sequence). Trimming cost V 5 bases and J 2 bases, with 15 bases left between them. CDR3 sequence: CASSEGGRQNTEAFF. The CDR3 region has the DNA TGTGCCAGCAGCGAAGGGGGACGCCAAAACACTGAAGCTTTCTTT.

The CDR3 loop is CSVKSGPYEQYF. CDR3 DNA: TGCAGCGTTAAAAGCGGTCCCTACGAGCAGTACTTC. V and J are TRBV29-1 and TRBJ2-7, with TRBD2 as a possible D gene (5 bases). Germline V gene sequence: CDR1 SQVTM, CDR2 ANQGSEA. The CDR3 loop spans 12 amino acids. Trimming left V 5 bases short and J 2 bases short, with 10 bases between.

The sample holds many counts of this clonotype. The gene calls are TRBV24-1 and TRBJ2-3; D unclear. This CDR3 region has 11 residues. V lost 2 bases to trimming and J lost 7 bases, with 3 bases between them. CDR1 and CDR2 from the germline V gene are KGHDR and SFDVKD. CDR3 nucleotide sequence: TGTGCCACCAGTGATTCTCATACGCAGTATTTT. Amino acids: CATSDSHTQYF.

This clonotype was detected many times. The gene calls are TRBV5-6 and TRBJ1-3, with D maybe TRBD1 (6 bases). This CDR3 has 13 residues. Trimming stripped 4 bases from V and 3 bases from J, with 8 bases between. Germline V gene data show CDR1 as SGHDT and CDR2 as YYEEEE. Here the CDR3 DNA reads TGTGCCAGCAGCAGGGGGATTGGAAACACCATATATTTT. It encodes CASSRGIGNTIYF.